This T cell receptor beta chain was recovered during a study of blood T cell repertoires in COVID-19. Assay used: immunoSEQ multiplex PCR; TCRdb lists only in-frame clones, some missing. The data contain approximately 190,000 clones, about 90% of them seen just once; the ten biggest clones take up 20% to 25%. The CDR3 spans 15 residues. Germline CDR1 and CDR2: SEHNR and FQNEAQ (reference sequence). Trimming cost V 5 bases and J 5 bases; bases outside gene matches: 8. The sample was peripheral blood. The receptor was derived from a man in his 60s with active or convalescent COVID-19. The chain links TRBV7-9 to TRBJ1-5, with 8 bases fitting TRBD1. DNA of the CDR3: TGTGCCAGCAGCCCCGGACAGGGTCCCTATCAGCCCCAGCATTTT. It translates to CASSPGQGPYQPQHF.